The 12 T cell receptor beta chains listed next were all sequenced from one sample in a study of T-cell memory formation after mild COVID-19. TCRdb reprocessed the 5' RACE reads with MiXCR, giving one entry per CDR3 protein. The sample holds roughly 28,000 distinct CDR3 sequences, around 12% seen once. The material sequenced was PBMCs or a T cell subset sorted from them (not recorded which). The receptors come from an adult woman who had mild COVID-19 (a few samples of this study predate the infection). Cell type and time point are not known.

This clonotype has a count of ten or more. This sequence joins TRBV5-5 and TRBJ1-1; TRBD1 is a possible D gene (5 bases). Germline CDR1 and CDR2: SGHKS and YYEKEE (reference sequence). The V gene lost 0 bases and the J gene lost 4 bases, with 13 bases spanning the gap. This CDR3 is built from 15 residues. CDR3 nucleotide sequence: TGTGCCAGCAGCTTGGGTGGGGGATATTCCACTGAAGCTTTCTTT. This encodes CASSLGGGYSTEAFF.

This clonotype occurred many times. CDR3 DNA: TGCGCCAGCAGCCAACAGACTAGCGGGAGCTACAATGAGCAGTTCTTC. This codes for CASSQQTSGSYNEQFF. The J gene is TRBJ2-1, the V gene TRBV4-3, with 12 bases aligning to TRBD2. There are 16 residues in the CDR3. Trimming took 2 bases from V and 3 from J; bases not matched to a gene: 2. CDR1 and CDR2 (germline): LGHNA, YSLEER.

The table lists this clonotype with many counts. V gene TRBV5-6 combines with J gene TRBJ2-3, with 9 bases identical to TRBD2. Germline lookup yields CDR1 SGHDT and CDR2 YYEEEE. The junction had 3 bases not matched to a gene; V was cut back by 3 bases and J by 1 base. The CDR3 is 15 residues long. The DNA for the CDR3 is TGTGCCAGCAGCTCCGGCGGGGGGGGCACAGATACGCAGTATTTT. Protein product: CASSSGGGGTDTQYF.

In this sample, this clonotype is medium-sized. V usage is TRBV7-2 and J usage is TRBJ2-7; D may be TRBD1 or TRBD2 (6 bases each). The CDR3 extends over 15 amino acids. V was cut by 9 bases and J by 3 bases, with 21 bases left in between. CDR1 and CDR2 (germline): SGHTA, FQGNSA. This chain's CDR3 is CARPPGAFRDYEQYF. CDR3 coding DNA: TGTGCCAGGCCACCGGGGGCCTTCCGAGACTACGAGCAGTACTTC.

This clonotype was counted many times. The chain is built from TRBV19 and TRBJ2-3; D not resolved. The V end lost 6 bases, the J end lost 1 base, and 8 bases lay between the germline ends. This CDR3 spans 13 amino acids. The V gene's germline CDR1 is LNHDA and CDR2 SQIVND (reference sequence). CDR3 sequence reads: CASSGFRTDTQYF. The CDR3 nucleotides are TGTGCCAGTAGCGGTTTTCGCACAGATACGCAGTATTTT.

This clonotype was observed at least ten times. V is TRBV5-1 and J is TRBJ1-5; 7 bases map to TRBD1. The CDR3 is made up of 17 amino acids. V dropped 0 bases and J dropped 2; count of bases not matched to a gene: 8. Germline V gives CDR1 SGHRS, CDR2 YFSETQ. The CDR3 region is CASSLGEGASGNQPQHF. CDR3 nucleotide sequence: TGCGCCAGCAGCTTGGGAGAGGGGGCCTCCGGCAATCAGCCCCAGCATTTT.

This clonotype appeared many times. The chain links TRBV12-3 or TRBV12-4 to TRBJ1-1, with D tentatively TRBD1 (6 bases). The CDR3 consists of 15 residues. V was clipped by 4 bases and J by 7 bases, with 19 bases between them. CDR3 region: CASSSKQGGLDEAFF. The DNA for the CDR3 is TGTGCCAGCAGTTCCAAACAGGGTGGGTTGGATGAAGCTTTCTTT.

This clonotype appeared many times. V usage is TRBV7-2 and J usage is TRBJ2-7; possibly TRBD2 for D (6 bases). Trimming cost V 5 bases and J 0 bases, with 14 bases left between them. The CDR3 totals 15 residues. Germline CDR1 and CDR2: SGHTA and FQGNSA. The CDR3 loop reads CASSPERVSSYEQYF. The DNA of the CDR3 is TGTGCCAGCAGCCCAGAGCGGGTATCCTCCTACGAGCAGTACTTC.

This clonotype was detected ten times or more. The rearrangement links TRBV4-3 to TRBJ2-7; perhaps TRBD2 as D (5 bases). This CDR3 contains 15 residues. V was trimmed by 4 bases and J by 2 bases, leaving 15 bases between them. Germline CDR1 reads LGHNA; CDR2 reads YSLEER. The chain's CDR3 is CASSPRRAATYEQYF. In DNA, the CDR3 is TGCGCCAGCAGCCCCCGGCGAGCGGCAACCTACGAGCAGTACTTC.

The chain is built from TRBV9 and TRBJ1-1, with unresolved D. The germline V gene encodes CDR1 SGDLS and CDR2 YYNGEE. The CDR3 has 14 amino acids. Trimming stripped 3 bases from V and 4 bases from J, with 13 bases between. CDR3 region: CASSETFGGTEAFF. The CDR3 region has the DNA TGTGCCAGCAGCGAGACCTTTGGTGGCACTGAAGCTTTCTTT.

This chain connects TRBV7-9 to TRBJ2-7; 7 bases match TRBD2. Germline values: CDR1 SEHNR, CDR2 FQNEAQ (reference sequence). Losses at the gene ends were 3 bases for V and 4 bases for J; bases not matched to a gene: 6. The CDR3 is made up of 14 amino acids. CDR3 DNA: TGTGCCAGCAGCTTGGCCGGACTAGGATACGAGCAGTACTTC. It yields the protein CASSLAGLGYEQYF.

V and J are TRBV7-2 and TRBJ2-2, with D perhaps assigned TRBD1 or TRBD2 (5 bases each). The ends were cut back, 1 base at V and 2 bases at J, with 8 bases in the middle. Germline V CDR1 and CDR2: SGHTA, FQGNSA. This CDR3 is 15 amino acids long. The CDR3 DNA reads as TGTGCCAGCAGCTTAGGAGGGGCCAACACCGGGGAGCTGTTTTTT. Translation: CASSLGGANTGELFF.